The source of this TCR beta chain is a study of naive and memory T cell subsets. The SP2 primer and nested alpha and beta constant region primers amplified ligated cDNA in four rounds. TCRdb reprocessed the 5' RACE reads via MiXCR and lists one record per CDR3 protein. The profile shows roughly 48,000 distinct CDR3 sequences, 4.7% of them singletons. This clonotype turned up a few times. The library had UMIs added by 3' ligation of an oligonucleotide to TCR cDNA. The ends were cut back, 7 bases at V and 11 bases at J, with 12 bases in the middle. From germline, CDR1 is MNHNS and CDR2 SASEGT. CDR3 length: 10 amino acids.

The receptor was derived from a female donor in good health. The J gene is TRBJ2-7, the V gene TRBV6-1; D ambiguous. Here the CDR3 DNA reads TGTGCCAGCAAAGGGCAGTCCGAGTACTTC. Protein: CASKGQSEYF.